The 5 T cell receptor beta chains below all came from one sample that was sequenced in a study of identical twins. One entry per CDR3 protein results from TCRdb running MiXCR on the 5' RACE reads. The data show 520,000 or so distinct CDR3 sequences, about 20% seen once. The sample also formed part of further work on T cells expressing NK-cell markers.

The sequenced material came from CD4+ T cells sorted from blood. These receptors came from a woman aged 18-29 years in good health.

The chain has TRBV28 and TRBJ2-3; 7 nucleotides match TRBD2. The CDR3 covers 14 residues. V dropped 6 bases and J dropped 0; count of bases not matched to a gene: 3. Germline CDR1 reads MDHEN; CDR2 reads SYDVKM. CDR3 in DNA: TGTGCCAGCAGACCAGCGGGGAGCACAGATACGCAGTATTTT. Amino acid sequence: CASRPAGSTDTQYF. Full variable domain (outside the CDR3, taken from reference TRBV28 and TRBJ2-3): DVKVTQSSRYLVKRTGEKVFLECVQDMDHENMFWYRQDPGLGLRLIYFSYDVKMKEKGDIPEGYSVSREKKERFSLILESASTNQTSMYLCASRPAGSTDTQYFGPGTRLTVL.

The gene calls are TRBV21-1 and TRBJ2-1. TRBV21-1 is a pseudogene. The CDR3 length is 15 residues. CDR3 sequence reads: CASSNRRGAKNEQFF. CDR3 DNA sequence: TGTGCCAGCAGCAATAGAAGGGGCGCCAAGAATGAGCAGTTCTTC.

The genes are TRBV6-2 or TRBV6-3 and TRBJ2-1; D possibly corresponds to TRBD1 (5 bases). V lost 7 bases to trimming and J lost 9 bases, with 19 bases between them. Germline CDR1 reads MNHEY; CDR2 reads SVGEGT. The CDR3 contains 14 residues. CDR3 sequence reads: CASTNPTPGAEQFF. CDR3 sequence (DNA): TGTGCCAGCACCAACCCGACCCCTGGGGCTGAGCAGTTCTTC.

This clonotype was detected only a few times. The rearrangement links TRBV5-1 to TRBJ1-1; 8 bases align to TRBD1. There are 14 residues in the CDR3. Germline trimming cut 3 bases from V and 4 bases from J; bases unmatched to any gene: 5. Germline V gene sequence: CDR1 SGHRS, CDR2 YFSETQ. The CDR3 loop is CASSSRGLGTEAFF. DNA of the CDR3: TGCGCCAGCAGCTCCAGGGGGCTCGGCACTGAAGCTTTCTTT.

This clonotype came up a few times. The rearrangement links TRBV5-1 to TRBJ2-5; D unclear. Trimming pared 4 bases from V and 7 bases from J, leaving 14 bases between. From germline, CDR1 is SGHRS and CDR2 YFSETQ. CDR3 length: 13 residues. CDR3 protein: CASSASDRVTQYF. The CDR3 nucleotides are TGCGCCAGCAGCGCGAGTGACCGCGTGACCCAGTACTTC.